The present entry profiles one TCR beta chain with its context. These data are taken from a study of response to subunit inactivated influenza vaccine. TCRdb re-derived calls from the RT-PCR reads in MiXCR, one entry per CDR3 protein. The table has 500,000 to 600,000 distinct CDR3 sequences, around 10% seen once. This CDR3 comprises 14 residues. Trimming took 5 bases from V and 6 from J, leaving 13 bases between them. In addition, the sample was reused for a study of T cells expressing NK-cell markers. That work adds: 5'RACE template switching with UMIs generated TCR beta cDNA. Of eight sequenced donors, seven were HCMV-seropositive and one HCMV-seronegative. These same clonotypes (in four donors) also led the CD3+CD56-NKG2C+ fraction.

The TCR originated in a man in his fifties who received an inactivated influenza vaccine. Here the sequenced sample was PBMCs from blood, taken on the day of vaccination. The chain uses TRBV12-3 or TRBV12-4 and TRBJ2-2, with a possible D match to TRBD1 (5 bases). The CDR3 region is CASSPRQFSGELFF. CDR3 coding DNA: TGTGCCAGCAGTCCACGACAGTTTTCCGGGGAGCTGTTTTTT.